These T cell receptor beta chains were read from a single sample in a study of T-cell memory formation after mild COVID-19. TCRdb processed the 5' RACE reads anew with MiXCR; each CDR3 protein has one entry. This table holds roughly 160,000 distinct CDR3 sequences, approximately 10% found once. The sample taken for sequencing was PBMCs or a T cell subset sorted from them (not recorded which). Source of these receptors: a man between 18 and 35 years old who had mild COVID-19 (a few samples of this study predate the infection). Cell type and time point are not known. Both conserved end residues are part of each CDR3. A D gene is named only where the DNA matches it firmly. Expanded clones are given a class, and other clones once, few, many or no size at all.

clone size | J gene | D gene | V gene | CDR3 DNA | CDR3 protein
. | TRBJ1-3 | TRBD1 | TRBV5-1 | TGCGCCAGCAGCGTGAGACAGGGCGAAGGAAACACCATATATTTT | CASSVRQGEGNTIYF
. | TRBJ1-3 | . | TRBV15 | TGTGCCACCAGCAGAGTCAGGGAGGTAAACACCATATATTTT | CATSRVREVNTIYF
. | TRBJ1-1 | . | TRBV3-1 | TGTGCCAGCAGACAAAGGACAGCCACTGAAGCTTTCTTT | CASRQRTATEAFF
few | TRBJ2-3 | . | TRBV18 | TGTGCCAGCTCACCTCTCCGATCCGATACGCAGTATTTT | CASSPLRSDTQYF
many | TRBJ2-1 | . | TRBV5-1 | TGCGCCAGCAGCTTTACCGATGAGCAGTTCTTC | CASSFTDEQFF
. | TRBJ2-3 | . | TRBV4-3 | TGCGCCAGCAGCCAAGATCGCCACAGGGTGGGCACAGATACGCAGTATTTT | CASSQDRHRVGTDTQYF
few | TRBJ2-1 | . | TRBV5-1 | TGCGCCAGCAGCTCGACGTCTGGACTCTCTGAGCAGTTCTTC | CASSSTSGLSEQFF
. | TRBJ2-2 | . | TRBV3-1 | TGTGCCAGCAGGGTGCGGTGGAACACCGGGGAGCTGTTTTTT | CASRVRWNTGELFF
few | TRBJ2-3 | . | TRBV28 | TGTGCCAGCAGTTTTAGGAGGATTACAGATACGCAGTATTTT | CASSFRRITDTQYF
. | TRBJ2-2 | . | TRBV7-3 | TGTGCCAGCAGCTTAGGAGGGGGCAGCGGGGAGCTGTTTTTT | CASSLGGGSGELFF
. | TRBJ2-1 | TRBD2 | TRBV7-8 | TGTGCCAGCAGCTTACGTAGCGGGGCTATGGATGAGCAGTTCTTC | CASSLRSGAMDEQFF
. | TRBJ1-4 | . | TRBV5-6 | TGTGCCAGCAGCATGAGGGGAGGTGGAGTTGAAAAACTGTTTTTT | CASSMRGGGVEKLFF
many | TRBJ1-5 | TRBD1 | TRBV7-2 | TGTGCCAGCAGCACTCGACAGGGGGATCAGCCCCAGCATTTT | CASSTRQGDQPQHF
once | TRBJ2-5 | . | TRBV10-2 | TGCGCCAGCAGTGACCCCCCGGGGTCCGGGACCCAGTACTTC | CASSDPPGSGTQYF
. | TRBJ2-2 | . | TRBV4-1 | TGCGCCAGCAGCCAGGCAGGGCCTCGGACCGGGGAGCTGTTTTTT | CASSQAGPRTGELFF
few | TRBJ2-6 | TRBD1 | TRBV28 | TGTGCCAGCAGTTTAATTTATCAGGGGGAAGGATCTGGGGCCAACGTCCTGACTTTC | CASSLIYQGEGSGANVLTF
many | TRBJ2-1 | . | TRBV6-5 | TGTGCCAGCAGTTACGTTCGCTCCCCCGGACCCTACAATGAGCAGTTCTTC | CASSYVRSPGPYNEQFF
. | TRBJ2-3 | TRBD2 | TRBV6-2/TRBV6-3 | TGTGCCAGCAGTCGGGACTACCTCGGGACAGATACGCAGTATTTT | CASSRDYLGTDTQYF
. | TRBJ1-1 | TRBD1 | TRBV28 | TGTGCCAGCAGTCCGGCAAGGGACAGAAAAATGAACACTGAAGCTTTCTTT | CASSPARDRKMNTEAFF
. | TRBJ2-2 | . | TRBV7-2 | TGTGCCAGCAGCCCTAGCTGGGGCGGGGAGCTGTTTTTT | CASSPSWGGELFF
. | TRBJ2-5 | . | TRBV7-6 | TGTGCCAGCAGCGCCCACGGTCCTCGGGAGACCCAGTACTTC | CASSAHGPRETQYF
. | TRBJ1-2 | TRBD1 | TRBV24-1 | TGTGCCACCAGTGATTCTCGGACAGGTGGCTATGGCTACACCTTC | CATSDSRTGGYGYTF
few | TRBJ1-1 | . | TRBV29-1 | TGCAGCGTTGTACGGTGGGGGGGTGAAGCTTTCTTT | CSVVRWGGEAFF
. | TRBJ1-1 | . | TRBV5-6 | TGTGCCAGCAGCCTTTATACTGAAGCTTTCTTT | CASSLYTEAFF
. | TRBJ2-5 | TRBD1 | TRBV27 | TGTGCCAGCAGTGCACCGGGACAGGGTTTATGGCAGTACTTC | CASSAPGQGLWQYF
few | TRBJ1-2 | . | TRBV7-3 | TGTGCCAGCAGCTTAACGGGGGAGGGTGAGAGCTACACCTTC | CASSLTGEGESYTF
many | TRBJ2-1 | TRBD1 | TRBV20-1 | TGCAGTGCTAGAGATTACAGGGGGGATGAGCAGTTCTTC | CSARDYRGDEQFF
many | TRBJ2-6 | . | TRBV6-5 | TGTGCCAGCAGTGAAACCGCCTACAGCTCTGGGGCCAACGTCCTGACTTTC | CASSETAYSSGANVLTF
few | TRBJ2-3 | . | TRBV4-2 | TGTGCCAGCAGCCAAGCCAGGTCGACAGCAGATACGCAGTATTTT | CASSQARSTADTQYF
. | TRBJ2-5 | . | TRBV7-2 | TGTGCCAGCAGGCCCCGGGACGGATTACAAGAGACCCAGTACTTC | CASRPRDGLQETQYF
few | TRBJ1-1 | . | TRBV7-2 | TGTGCCAGCAGCCTGGGGGGTCAAGGAACGATCGGCACTGAAGCTTTCTTT | CASSLGGQGTIGTEAFF
many | TRBJ2-3 | TRBD1 | TRBV5-1 | TGCGCCAGCAGCCCGGACAGGGGCGCAGATACGCAGTATTTT | CASSPDRGADTQYF
many | TRBJ2-5 | . | TRBV7-9 | TGTGCCAGCAGCTTAAGGCCCCGGGAGACCCAGTACTTC | CASSLRPRETQYF
few | TRBJ1-2 | . | TRBV3-1 | TGTGCCAGCAGCTTCCGGGCCGGGGGCTACACCTTC | CASSFRAGGYTF
once | TRBJ2-1 | TRBD2 | TRBV5-1 | TGCGCCAGCAGCCCAGCGGGGGGAACATGGTACAATGAGCAGTTCTTC | CASSPAGGTWYNEQFF
few | TRBJ1-1 | TRBD1 | TRBV7-3 | TGTGCCAGCAGCTTAGGAGCAGGGGGTAGTACTGAAGCTTTCTTT | CASSLGAGGSTEAFF
many | TRBJ2-1 | TRBD2 | TRBV11-2 | TGTGCCAGCAGCTTGGGACTAGCGGGGACCTACAATGAGCAGTTCTTC | CASSLGLAGTYNEQFF
many | TRBJ2-7 | TRBD1 | TRBV4-1 | TGCGCCAGCAGCCGAACAGGGGGTGAGCAGTACTTC | CASSRTGGEQYF
many | TRBJ1-2 | . | TRBV25-1 | TGTGCCAGCAGTGAATCACTCCAGGGGAAGGGCTACACCTTC | CASSESLQGKGYTF
. | TRBJ2-5 | . | TRBV5-1 | TGCGCCAGCAGCTTGCTCAGGGGCCGGGAGACCCAGTACTTC | CASSLLRGRETQYF
few | TRBJ1-5 | TRBD1 | TRBV2 | TGTGCCAGCAGCGGACAGGGAATTTGGAATCAGCCCCAGCATTTT | CASSGQGIWNQPQHF
few | TRBJ2-2 | TRBD1 | TRBV5-1 | TGCGCCAGCAGCGATACAGGGACAGGGGACACCGGGGAGCTGTTTTTT | CASSDTGTGDTGELFF
. | TRBJ1-4 | . | TRBV19 | TGTGCCACCTCAAGCGGGGTGACCCCTGCAACTAATGAAAAACTGTTTTTT | CATSSGVTPATNEKLFF
few | TRBJ1-1 | . | TRBV2 | TGTGCCAGCAGTGAGGAGTTCATGAACACTGAAGCTTTCTTT | CASSEEFMNTEAFF
. | TRBJ1-5 | TRBD1 | TRBV10-3 | TGTGCCATCAGTGAGCCGGGACAGGACAATCAGCCCCAGCATTTT | CAISEPGQDNQPQHF
few | TRBJ1-2 | . | TRBV20-1 | TGCAGTGCTCCCCAAATGGACAGCGGGGGCTATGGCTACACCTTC | CSAPQMDSGGYGYTF
. | TRBJ2-3 | . | TRBV6-5 | TGTGCCAGCAGGGCCCGCGGTAGCACAGATACGCAGTATTTT | CASRARGSTDTQYF
. | TRBJ1-5 | . | TRBV27 | TGTGCCAGCAGTACCCCCCGGGACATCAATCAGCCCCAGCATTTT | CASSTPRDINQPQHF
. | TRBJ2-2 | . | TRBV5-5 | TGTGCCAGCAGCTTCGGCCCCTTAAACACCGGGGAGCTGTTTTTT | CASSFGPLNTGELFF
. | TRBJ2-1 | TRBD2 | TRBV12-5 | TGTGCTAGTGGTTTAGACCGCCGGGGGATTGGCGGGGGTACGAATGAGCAGTTCTTC | CASGLDRRGIGGGTNEQFF
few | TRBJ2-1 | TRBD1 | TRBV4-2 | TGTGCCAGCAGCCACCACCTCACGCAGACAGGGGCGGATGAGCAGTTCTTC | CASSHHLTQTGADEQFF
. | TRBJ2-1 | . | TRBV20-1 | TGCAGTGCTACCCCGGCGCAGAGCTCCTACAATGAGCAGTTCTTC | CSATPAQSSYNEQFF
. | TRBJ2-1 | TRBD1 | TRBV2 | TGTGCCAGTCTAGCAGGGGGTACAGCCTACAATGAGCAGTTCTTC | CASLAGGTAYNEQFF
few | TRBJ1-5 | . | TRBV6-5 | TGTGCCAGCAGTCCCGGGGGGCATCAGCCCCAGCATTTT | CASSPGGHQPQHF
many | TRBJ2-3 | TRBD2 | TRBV20-1 | TGCAGTGCGGAAGGACTAGCCTACACAGATACGCAGTATTTT | CSAEGLAYTDTQYF
few | TRBJ2-5 | TRBD2 | TRBV5-6 | TGTGCCAGCAGCTTGTCAGCGGGGGGCTACCAAGAGACCCAGTACTTC | CASSLSAGGYQETQYF
. | TRBJ2-1 | . | TRBV15 | TGTGCCACCAGCGGCTGGATAAGCTCCTACAATGAGCAGTTCTTC | CATSGWISSYNEQFF
many | TRBJ1-6 | . | TRBV7-2 | TGTGCCAGCAGCCCCTTTTACGGGCCCCTCCACTTT | CASSPFYGPLHF